The clone carrying this TCR beta chain was seen a handful of times. Original handling: Estimation of nucleated cell counts was performed using reference gene primer amplification. Measured with immunoSEQ multiplex PCR; TCRdb has only the in-frame clones, and not every one. The V and J calls and clone size come from that table; D and trimming were worked out from the DNA. The data hold about 100,000 clones, with about 90% observed a single time. The germline CDR1 and CDR2 sequences are SNHLY and FYNNEI. Trimming cost V 7 bases and J 4 bases; bases outside gene matches: 7. The CDR3 has 14 amino acids. This entry is derived from a study of blood T cell repertoires in COVID-19. As for the study in general: Samples came from the United States, Italy and Spain, spanning acute and convalescent COVID-19. In each case, the material was cDNA or gDNA derived from T cells, B-cell-depleted T cells, or PBMCs.

The chain combines TRBV2 with TRBJ2-7; 10 nucleotides line up with TRBD1. Sequenced material: peripheral blood. This receptor was taken from a woman aged 30 to 39 with acute or convalescent COVID-19. The CDR3 loop reads CASKEGTGEYEQYF. In DNA form, the CDR3 reads TGTGCCAGCAAGGAGGGGACAGGGGAATACGAGCAGTACTTC.